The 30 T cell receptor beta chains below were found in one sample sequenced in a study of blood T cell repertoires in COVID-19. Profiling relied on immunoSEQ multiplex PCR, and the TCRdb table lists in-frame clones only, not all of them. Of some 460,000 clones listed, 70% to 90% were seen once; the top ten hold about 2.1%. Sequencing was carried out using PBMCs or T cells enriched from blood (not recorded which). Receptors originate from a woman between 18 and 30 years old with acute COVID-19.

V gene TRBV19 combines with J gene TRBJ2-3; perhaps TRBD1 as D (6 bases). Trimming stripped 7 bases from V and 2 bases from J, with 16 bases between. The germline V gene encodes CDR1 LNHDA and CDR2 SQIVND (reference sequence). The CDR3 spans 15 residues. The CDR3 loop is CASTLMGHLTDTQYF. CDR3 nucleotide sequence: TGTGCCAGTACACTCATGGGACACCTCACAGATACGCAGTATTTT. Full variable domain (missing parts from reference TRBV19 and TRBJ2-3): DGGITQSPKYLFRKEGQNVTLSCEQNLNHDAMYWYRQDPGQGLRLIYYSQIVNDFQKGDIAEGYSVSREKKESFPLTVTSAQKNPTAFYLCASTLMGHLTDTQYFGPGTRLTVL.

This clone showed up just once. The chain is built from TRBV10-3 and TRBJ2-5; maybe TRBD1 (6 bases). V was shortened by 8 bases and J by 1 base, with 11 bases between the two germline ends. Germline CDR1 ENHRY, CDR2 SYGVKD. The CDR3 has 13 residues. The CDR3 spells CAIGGQFQETQYF. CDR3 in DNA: TGTGCCATCGGGGGACAATTCCAAGAGACCCAGTACTTC.

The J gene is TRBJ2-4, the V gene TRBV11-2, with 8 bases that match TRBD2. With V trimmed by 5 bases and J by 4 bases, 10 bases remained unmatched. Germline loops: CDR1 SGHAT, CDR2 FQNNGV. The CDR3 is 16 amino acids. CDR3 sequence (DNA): TGTGCCAGCAGCGGAAATCGGCGGGGGGAGAAAAACATTCAGTACTTC. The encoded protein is CASSGNRRGEKNIQYF.

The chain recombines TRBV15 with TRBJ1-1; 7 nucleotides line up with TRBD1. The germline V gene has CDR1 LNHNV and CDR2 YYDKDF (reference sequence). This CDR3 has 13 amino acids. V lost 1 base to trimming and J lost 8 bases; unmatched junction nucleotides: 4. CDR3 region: CATSRVGGDEAFF. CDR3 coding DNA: TGTGCCACCAGCAGAGTAGGGGGCGACGAAGCTTTCTTT.

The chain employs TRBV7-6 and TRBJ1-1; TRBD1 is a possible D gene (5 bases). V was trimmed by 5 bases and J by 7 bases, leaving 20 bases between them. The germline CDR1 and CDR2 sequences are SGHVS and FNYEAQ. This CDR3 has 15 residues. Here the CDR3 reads CASSPPWQGGFEAFF. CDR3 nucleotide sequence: TGTGCCAGCAGCCCCCCATGGCAGGGTGGGTTTGAAGCTTTCTTT.

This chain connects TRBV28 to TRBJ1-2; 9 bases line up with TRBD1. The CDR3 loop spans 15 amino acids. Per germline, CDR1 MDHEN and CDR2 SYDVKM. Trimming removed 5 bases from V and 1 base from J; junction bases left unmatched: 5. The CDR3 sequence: CASSGPGQGNYGYTF. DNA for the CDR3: TGTGCCAGCAGTGGTCCGGGACAGGGTAACTATGGCTACACCTTC.

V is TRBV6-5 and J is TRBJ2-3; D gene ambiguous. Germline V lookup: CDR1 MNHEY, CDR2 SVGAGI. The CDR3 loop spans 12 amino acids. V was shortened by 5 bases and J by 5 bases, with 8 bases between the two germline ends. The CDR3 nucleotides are TGTGCCAGCAGTCGTCCAGGAGATACGCAGTATTTT. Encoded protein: CASSRPGDTQYF.

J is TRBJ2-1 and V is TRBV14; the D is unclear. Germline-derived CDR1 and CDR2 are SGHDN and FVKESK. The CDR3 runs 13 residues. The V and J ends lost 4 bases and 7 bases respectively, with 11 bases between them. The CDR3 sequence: CASSLGLRNEQFF. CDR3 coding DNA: TGTGCCAGCAGCCTGGGCCTCCGTAATGAGCAGTTCTTC.

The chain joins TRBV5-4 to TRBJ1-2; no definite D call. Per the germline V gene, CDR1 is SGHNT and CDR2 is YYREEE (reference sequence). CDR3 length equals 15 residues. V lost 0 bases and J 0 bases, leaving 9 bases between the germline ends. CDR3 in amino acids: CASSLEPRTNYGYTF. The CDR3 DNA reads TGTGCCAGCAGCTTGGAACCCAGAACTAACTATGGCTACACCTTC.

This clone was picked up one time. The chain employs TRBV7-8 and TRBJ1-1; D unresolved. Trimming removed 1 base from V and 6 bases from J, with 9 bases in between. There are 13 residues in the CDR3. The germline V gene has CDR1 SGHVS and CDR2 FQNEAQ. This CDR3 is CASSLDPVSEAFF. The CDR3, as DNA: TGTGCCAGCAGCTTAGACCCGGTCTCTGAAGCTTTCTTT.

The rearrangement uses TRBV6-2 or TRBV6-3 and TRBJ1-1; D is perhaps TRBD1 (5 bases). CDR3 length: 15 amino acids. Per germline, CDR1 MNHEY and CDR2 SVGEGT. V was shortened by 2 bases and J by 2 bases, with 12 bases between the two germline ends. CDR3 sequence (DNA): TGTGCCAGCAGTTACGTTACGGGGGTTAACACTGAAGCTTTCTTT. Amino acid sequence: CASSYVTGVNTEAFF.

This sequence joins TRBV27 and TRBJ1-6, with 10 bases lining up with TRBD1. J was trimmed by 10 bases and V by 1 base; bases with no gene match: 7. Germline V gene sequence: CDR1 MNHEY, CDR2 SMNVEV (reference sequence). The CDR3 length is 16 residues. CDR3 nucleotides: TGTGCCAGCAGTTTATTGCGGGACAGGGGAGGATCACCCCTCCACTTT. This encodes CASSLLRDRGGSPLHF.

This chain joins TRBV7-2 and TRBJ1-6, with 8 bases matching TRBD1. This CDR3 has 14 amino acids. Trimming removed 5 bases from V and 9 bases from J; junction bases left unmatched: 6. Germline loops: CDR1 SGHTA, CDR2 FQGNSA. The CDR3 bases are TGTGCCAGCAGCCCGACAGGGGTAGTTTCACCCCTCCACTTT. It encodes CASSPTGVVSPLHF.

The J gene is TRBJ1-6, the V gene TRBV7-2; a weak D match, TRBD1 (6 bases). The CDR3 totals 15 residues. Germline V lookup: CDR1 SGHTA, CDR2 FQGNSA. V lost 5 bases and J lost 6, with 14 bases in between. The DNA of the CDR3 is TGTGCCAGCAGCGCCACAGGGTTAAGTAATTCACCCCTCCACTTT. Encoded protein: CASSATGLSNSPLHF.

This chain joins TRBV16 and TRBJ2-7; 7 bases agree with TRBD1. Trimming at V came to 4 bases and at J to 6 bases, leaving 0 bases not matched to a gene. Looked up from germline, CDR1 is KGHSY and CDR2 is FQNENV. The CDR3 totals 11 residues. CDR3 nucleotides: TGTGCCAGCAGCCGACAGGGCGAGCAGTACTTC. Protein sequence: CASSRQGEQYF. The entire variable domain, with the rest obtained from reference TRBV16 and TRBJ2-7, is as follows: GEEVAQTPKHLVRGEGQKAKLYCAPIKGHSYVFWYQQVLKNEFKFLISFQNENVFDETGMPKERFSAKCLPNSPCSLEIQATKLEDSAVYFCASSRQGEQYFGPGTRLTVT.

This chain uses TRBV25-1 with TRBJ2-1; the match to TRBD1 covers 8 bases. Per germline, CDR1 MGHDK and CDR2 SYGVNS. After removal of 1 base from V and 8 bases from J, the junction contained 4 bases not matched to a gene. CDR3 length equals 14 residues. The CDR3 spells CASSEWQGADEQFF. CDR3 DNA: TGTGCCAGCAGTGAATGGCAGGGGGCGGATGAGCAGTTCTTC.

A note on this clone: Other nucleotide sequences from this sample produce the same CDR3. In DNA form, the CDR3 reads TGCGCCAGCAGCCAAGATCGGGGGACAGGGGGGTACGAGCAGTACTTC. This encodes CASSQDRGTGGYEQYF. The chain joins TRBV4-3 to TRBJ2-7; 11 bases match TRBD1. There are 16 residues in the CDR3. Germline V gene data show CDR1 as LGHNA and CDR2 as YSLEER. V lost 0 bases, J lost 4 bases, and 5 bases stayed unmatched.

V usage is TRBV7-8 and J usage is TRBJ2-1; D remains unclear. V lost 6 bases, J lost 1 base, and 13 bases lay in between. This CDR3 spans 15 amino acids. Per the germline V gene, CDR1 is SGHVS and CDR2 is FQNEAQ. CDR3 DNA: TGTGCCAGCAGGAATGAGAGAGCATCCTACAATGAGCAGTTCTTC. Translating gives CASRNERASYNEQFF.

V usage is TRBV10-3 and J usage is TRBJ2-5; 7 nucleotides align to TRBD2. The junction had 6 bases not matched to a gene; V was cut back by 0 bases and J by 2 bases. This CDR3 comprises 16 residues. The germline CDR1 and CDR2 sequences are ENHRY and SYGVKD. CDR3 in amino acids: CAISESPSGAQETQYF. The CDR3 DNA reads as TGTGCCATCAGTGAGTCGCCTAGCGGTGCACAAGAGACCCAGTACTTC.

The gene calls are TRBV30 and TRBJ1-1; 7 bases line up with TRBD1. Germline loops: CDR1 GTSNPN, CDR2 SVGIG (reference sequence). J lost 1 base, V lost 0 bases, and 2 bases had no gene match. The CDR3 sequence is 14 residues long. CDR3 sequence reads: CAWSVAGGNTEAFF. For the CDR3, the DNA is TGTGCCTGGAGTGTTGCAGGGGGGAACACTGAAGCTTTCTTT. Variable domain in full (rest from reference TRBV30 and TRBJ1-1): SQTIHQWPATLVQPVGSPLSLECTVEGTSNPNLYWYRQAAGRGLQLLFYSVGIGQISSEVPQNLSASRPQDRQFILSSKKLLLSDSGFYLCAWSVAGGNTEAFFGQGTRLTVV.

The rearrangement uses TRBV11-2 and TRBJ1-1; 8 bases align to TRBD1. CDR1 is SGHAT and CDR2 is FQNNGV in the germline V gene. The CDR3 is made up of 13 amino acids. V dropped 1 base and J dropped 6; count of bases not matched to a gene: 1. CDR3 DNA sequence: TGTGCCAGCAGCTTAGGACAGGGGCCTGAAGCTTTCTTT. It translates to CASSLGQGPEAFF.

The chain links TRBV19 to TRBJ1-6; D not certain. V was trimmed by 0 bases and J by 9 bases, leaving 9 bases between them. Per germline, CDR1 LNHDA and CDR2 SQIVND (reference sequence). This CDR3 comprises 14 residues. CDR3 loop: CASSIEFAGSPLHF. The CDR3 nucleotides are TGTGCCAGTAGTATAGAGTTCGCGGGTTCACCCCTCCACTTT. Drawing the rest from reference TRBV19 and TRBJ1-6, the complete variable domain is DGGITQSPKYLFRKEGQNVTLSCEQNLNHDAMYWYRQDPGQGLRLIYYSQIVNDFQKGDIAEGYSVSREKKESFPLTVTSAQKNPTAFYLCASSIEFAGSPLHFGNGTRLTVT.

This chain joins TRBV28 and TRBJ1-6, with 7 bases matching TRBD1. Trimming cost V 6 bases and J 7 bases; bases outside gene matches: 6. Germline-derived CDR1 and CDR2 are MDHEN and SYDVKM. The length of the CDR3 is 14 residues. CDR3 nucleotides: TGTGCCAGCAGCCGGGACAGTTCAAATTCACCCCTCCACTTT. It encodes CASSRDSSNSPLHF.

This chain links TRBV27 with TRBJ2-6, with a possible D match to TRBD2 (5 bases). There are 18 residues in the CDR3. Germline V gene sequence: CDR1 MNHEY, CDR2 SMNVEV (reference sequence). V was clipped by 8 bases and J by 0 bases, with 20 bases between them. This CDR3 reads CASSLRVEHFSGANVLTF. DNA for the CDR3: TGTGCCAGCTCCTTGAGGGTAGAACACTTCTCTGGGGCCAACGTCCTGACTTTC. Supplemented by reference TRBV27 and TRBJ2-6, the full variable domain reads EAQVTQNPRYLITVTGKKLTVTCSQNMNHEYMSWYRQDPGLGLRQIYYSMNVEVTDKGDVPEGYKVSRKEKRNFPLILESPSPNQTSLYFCASSLRVEHFSGANVLTFGAGSRLTVL.

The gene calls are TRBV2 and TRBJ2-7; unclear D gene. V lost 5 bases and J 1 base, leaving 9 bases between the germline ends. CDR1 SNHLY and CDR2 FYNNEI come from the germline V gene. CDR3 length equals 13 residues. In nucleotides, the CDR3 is TGTGCCAGCAGTCAGGATATATCCTACGAGCAGTACTTC. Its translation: CASSQDISYEQYF.

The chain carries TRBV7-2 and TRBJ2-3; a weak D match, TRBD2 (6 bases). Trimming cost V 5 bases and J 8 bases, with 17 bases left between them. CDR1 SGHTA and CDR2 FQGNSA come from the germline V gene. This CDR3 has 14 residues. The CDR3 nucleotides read TGTGCCAGCAGCGGGGACTCCTTCGTCTCTACGCAGTATTTT. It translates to CASSGDSFVSTQYF.

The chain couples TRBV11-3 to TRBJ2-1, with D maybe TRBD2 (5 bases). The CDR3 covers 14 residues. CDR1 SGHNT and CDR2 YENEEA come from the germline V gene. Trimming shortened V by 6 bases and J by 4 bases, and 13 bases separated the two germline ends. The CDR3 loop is CASSGSRGYNEQFF. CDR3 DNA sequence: TGTGCCAGCAGTGGGAGTAGAGGGTACAATGAGCAGTTCTTC.

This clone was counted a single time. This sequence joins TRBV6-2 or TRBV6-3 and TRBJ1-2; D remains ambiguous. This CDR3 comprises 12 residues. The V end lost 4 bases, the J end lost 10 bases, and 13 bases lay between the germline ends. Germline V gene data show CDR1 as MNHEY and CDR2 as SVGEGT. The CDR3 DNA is TGTGCCAGCAGTTTTGGAGGAAGGGTCTACACCTTC. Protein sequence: CASSFGGRVYTF.

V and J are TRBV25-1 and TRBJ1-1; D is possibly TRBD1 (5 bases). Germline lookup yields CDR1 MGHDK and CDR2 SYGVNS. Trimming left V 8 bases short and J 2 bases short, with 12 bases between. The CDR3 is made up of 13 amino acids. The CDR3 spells CASVRGGNTEAFF. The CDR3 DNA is TGTGCCAGCGTAAGGGGAGGTAACACTGAAGCTTTCTTT.

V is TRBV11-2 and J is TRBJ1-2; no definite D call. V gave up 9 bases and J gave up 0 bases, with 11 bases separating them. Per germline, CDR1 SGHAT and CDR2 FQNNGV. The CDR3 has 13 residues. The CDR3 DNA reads TGTGCCAGTGCAGGATTAGCTAACTATGGCTACACCTTC. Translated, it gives CASAGLANYGYTF. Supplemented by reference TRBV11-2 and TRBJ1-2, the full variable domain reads EAGVAQSPRYKIIEKRQSVAFWCNPISGHATLYWYQQILGQGPKLLIQFQNNGVVDDSQLPKDRFSAERLKGVDSTLKIQPAKLEDSAVYLCASAGLANYGYTFGSGTRLTVV.